This T cell receptor beta chain was found in a study of shared clonotypes between healthy human individuals. The study's findings and limits: Among donors, the sharing of clonotypes was expected to be influenced by sequencing depth. Collection of samples was limited to blood; tissue repertoires likely differ. Relative to their counterparts shared across all four donors, non-shared clonotypes exhibited diminished generation probabilities.

The length of the CDR3 is 13 residues. Germline V lookup: CDR1 WNHNN, CDR2 SYGVQD (reference sequence). Trimming shortened V by 2 bases and J by 5 bases, and 7 bases separated the two germline ends. Clones were read by immunoSEQ multiplex PCR, and TCRdb kept only the in-frame ones, dropping some. The sample has about 2 million clones, about 95% seen once; the top ten hold roughly 1.2%. Terminally differentiated effector memory CD45RA+ cells were excluded by CCR7 positive selection of CD45RO-negative cells. About this clone itself: The antigen remains undetermined.

The TCR originated in a man between 18 and 29 years old in good health. The source material was naive CD8+ T cells sorted from blood. The rearrangement joins TRBV10-1 to TRBJ1-5; D is undetermined. As DNA, the CDR3 is TGCGCCAGCAGTGAGGGGTTCCATCAGCCCCAGCATTTT. This gives the protein CASSEGFHQPQHF.